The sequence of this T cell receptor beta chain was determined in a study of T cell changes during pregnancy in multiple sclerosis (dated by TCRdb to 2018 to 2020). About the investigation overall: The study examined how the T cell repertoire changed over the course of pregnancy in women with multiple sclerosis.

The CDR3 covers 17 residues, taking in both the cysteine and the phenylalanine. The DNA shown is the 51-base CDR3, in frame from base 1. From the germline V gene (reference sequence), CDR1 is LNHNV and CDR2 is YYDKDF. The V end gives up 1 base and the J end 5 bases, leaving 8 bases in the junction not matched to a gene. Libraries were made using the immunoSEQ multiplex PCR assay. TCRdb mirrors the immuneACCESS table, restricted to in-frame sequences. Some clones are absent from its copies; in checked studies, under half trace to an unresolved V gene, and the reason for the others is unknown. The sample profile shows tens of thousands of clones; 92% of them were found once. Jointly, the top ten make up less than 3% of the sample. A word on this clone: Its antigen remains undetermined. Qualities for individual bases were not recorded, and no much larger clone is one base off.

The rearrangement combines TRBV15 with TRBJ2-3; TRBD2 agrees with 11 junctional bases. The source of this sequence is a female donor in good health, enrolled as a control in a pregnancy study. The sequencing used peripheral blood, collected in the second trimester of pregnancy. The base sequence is TGTGCCACCAGCAGAGGTCACTATAGCGGGAGGGGAGATACGCAGTATTTT. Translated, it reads CATSRGHYSGRGDTQYF.